This T cell receptor beta chain was found in a study of OX40 agonist ivuxolimab in advanced cancers. Broader study findings: Those patients achieving a partial response at 0.1-3.0 mg/kg showed among the lowest clonal expansion.

Assay used: immunoSEQ multiplex PCR; TCRdb lists only in-frame clones, some missing. Of approximately 80,000 clones listed, about 93% were seen once; the top ten hold 0.4% to 0.55%. As concerns this clone: Its antigen is unknown.

This TCR was sampled from an adult with an advanced solid tumor such as melanoma, head and neck, liver or kidney cancer. Sequenced here: CD4+ or CD8+ T cells sorted from blood, sampled in a trial of the OX40 agonist ivuxolimab.

This chain's CDR3 is CASSLGGGRTTGELFF. CDR3 sequence (DNA): TGTGCCAGCAGCTTGGGAGGGGGAAGAACCACCGGGGAGCTGTTTTTT. The chain uses TRBV5-6 and TRBJ2-2; tentatively, D is TRBD1 (6 bases). The germline V gene has CDR1 SGHDT and CDR2 YYEEEE. V was clipped by 0 bases and J by 4 bases, with 13 bases between them. The CDR3 is 16 amino acids. Combining the CDR3 with reference TRBV5-6 and TRBJ2-2 gives the whole variable domain DAGVTQSPTHLIKTRGQQVTLRCSPKSGHDTVSWYQQALGQGPQFIFQYYEEEERQRGNFPDRFSGHQFPNYSSELNVNALLLGDSALYLCASSLGGGRTTGELFFGEGSRLTVL.